The sequence of this T cell receptor beta chain was determined in a study of CD8+CD57+ T cells in acquired aplastic anemia. As for the study in general: On average, sorted CD4+ and CD8+ cells gave about 3.1 ug of DNA. The study obtained 9 million to 11 million reads on average for CD4+ cells from healthy donors.

Genomic DNA provided the template from which TCR beta VDJ and CDR3 profiles were obtained. From the reads, TCRdb called clonotypes with MiXCR, one entry per CDR3 protein. This sample has about 170,000 distinct CDR3 sequences, with under 75% found just once. CDR1 and CDR2 from the germline V gene are SGDLS and YYNGEE. CDR3 length: 18 residues. With 0 bases clipped from V and 2 bases from J, the junction kept 8 bases outside the gene matches. The TCR originated in a human donor in good health. The chain has TRBV9 and TRBJ2-5; 12 bases line up with TRBD2. Input material: sorted CD4+, CD8+, or CD8+CD57+ T cells (not recorded which) from PBMCs. The CDR3 DNA reads TGTGCCAGCAGCGTAGTTGCTAGCGGGGGGGCCGAGCAAGAGACCCAGTACTTC. It codes for CASSVVASGGAEQETQYF.